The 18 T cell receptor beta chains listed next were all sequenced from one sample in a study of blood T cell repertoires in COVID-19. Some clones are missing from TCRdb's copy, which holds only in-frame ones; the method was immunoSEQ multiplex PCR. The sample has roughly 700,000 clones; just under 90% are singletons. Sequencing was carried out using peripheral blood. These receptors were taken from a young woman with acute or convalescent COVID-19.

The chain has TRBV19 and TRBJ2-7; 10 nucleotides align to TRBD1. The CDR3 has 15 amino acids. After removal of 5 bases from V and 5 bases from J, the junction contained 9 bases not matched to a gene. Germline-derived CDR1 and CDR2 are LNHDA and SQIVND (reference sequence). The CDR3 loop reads CASSPTGQGLNEQYF. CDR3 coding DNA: TGTGCCAGTAGTCCTACGGGACAGGGGCTTAACGAGCAGTACTTC.

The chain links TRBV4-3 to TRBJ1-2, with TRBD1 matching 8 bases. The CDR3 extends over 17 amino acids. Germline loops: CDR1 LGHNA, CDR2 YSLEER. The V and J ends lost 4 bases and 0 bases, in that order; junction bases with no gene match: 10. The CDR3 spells CASSPRTGPYSNYGYTF. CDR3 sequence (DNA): TGCGCCAGCAGCCCGAGGACAGGGCCCTACTCTAACTATGGCTACACCTTC.

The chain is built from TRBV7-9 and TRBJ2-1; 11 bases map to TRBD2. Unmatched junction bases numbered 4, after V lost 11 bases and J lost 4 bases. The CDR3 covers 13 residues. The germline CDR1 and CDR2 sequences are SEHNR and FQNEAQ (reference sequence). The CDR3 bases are TGTGCCTCGAGACTAGCGGGGTACAATGAGCAGTTCTTC. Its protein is CASRLAGYNEQFF.

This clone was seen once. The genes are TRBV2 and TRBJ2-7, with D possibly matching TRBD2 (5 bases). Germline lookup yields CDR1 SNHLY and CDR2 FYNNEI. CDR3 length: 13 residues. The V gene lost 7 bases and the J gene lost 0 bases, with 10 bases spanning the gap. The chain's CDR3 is CASNSGSSYEQYF. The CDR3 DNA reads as TGTGCCAGCAACTCGGGGAGCTCCTACGAGCAGTACTTC.

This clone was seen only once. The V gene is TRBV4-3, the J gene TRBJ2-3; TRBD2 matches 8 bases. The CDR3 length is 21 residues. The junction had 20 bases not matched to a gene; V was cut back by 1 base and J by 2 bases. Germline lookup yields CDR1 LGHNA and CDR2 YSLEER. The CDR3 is CASSQGVALGETSVITDTQYF. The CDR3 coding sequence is TGCGCCAGCAGCCAAGGAGTCGCCCTGGGGGAGACTAGCGTGATCACAGATACGCAGTATTTT.

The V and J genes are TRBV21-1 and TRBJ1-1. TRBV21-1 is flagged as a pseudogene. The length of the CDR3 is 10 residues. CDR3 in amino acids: CASKQCEAFF. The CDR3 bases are TGTGCCAGCAAGCAATGTGAAGCTTTCTTT.

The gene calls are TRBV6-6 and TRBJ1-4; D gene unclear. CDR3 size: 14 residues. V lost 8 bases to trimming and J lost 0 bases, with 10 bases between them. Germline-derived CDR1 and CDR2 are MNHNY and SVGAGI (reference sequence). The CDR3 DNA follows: TGTGCCAGCCTAACCCTTGCAACTAATGAAAAACTGTTTTTT. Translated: CASLTLATNEKLFF.

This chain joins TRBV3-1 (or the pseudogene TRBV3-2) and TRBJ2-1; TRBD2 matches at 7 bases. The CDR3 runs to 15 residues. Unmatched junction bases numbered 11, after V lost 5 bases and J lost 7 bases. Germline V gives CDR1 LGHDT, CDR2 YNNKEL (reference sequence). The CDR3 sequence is CASSYYRGGINEQFF. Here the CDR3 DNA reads TGTGCCAGCAGCTACTACCGCGGGGGTATTAATGAGCAGTTCTTC.

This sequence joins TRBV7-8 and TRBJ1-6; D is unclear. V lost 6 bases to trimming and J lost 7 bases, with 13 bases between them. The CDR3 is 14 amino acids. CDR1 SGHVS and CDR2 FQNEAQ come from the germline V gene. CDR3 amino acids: CASRSQAGNSPLHF. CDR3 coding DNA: TGTGCCAGCAGGTCGCAGGCGGGAAATTCACCCCTCCACTTT. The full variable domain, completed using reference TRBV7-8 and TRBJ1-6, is GAGVSQSPRYKVAKRGQDVALRCDPISGHVSLFWYQQALGQGPEFLTYFQNEAQLDKSGLPSDRFFAERPEGSVSTLKIQRTQQEDSAVYLCASRSQAGNSPLHFGNGTRLTVT.

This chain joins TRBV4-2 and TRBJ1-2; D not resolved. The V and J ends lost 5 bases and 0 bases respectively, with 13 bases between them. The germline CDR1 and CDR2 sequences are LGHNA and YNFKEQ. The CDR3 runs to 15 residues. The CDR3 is CASSAGEGPNYGYTF. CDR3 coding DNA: TGTGCCAGCAGCGCGGGAGAGGGCCCTAACTATGGCTACACCTTC.

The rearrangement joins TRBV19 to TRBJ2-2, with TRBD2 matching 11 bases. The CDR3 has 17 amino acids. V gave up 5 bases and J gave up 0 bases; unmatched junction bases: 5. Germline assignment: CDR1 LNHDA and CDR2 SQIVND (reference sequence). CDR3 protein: CASSLLAGAANTGELFF. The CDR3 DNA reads TGTGCCAGTAGTTTACTAGCGGGGGCTGCGAACACCGGGGAGCTGTTTTTT.

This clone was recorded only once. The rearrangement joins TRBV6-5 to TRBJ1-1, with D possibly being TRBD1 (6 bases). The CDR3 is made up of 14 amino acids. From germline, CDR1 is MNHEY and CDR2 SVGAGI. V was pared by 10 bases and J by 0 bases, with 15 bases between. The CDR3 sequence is CATKAGELNTEAFF. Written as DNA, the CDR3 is TGTGCCACCAAGGCAGGGGAGCTGAACACTGAAGCTTTCTTT.

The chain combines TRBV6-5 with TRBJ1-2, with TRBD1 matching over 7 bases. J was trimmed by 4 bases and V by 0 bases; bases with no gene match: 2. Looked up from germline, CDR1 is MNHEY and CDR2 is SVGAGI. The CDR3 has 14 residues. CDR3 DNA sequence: TGTGCCAGCAGTTACTCCGGGACAGCCTATGGCTACACCTTC. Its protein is CASSYSGTAYGYTF.

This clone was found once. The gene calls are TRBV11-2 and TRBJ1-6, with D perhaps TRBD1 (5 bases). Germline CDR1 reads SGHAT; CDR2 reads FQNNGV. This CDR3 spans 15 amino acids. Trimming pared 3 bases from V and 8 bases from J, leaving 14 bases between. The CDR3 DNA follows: TGTGCCAGCAGCTTCCTCGGGGGTGGTGATTCACCCCTCCACTTT. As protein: CASSFLGGGDSPLHF.

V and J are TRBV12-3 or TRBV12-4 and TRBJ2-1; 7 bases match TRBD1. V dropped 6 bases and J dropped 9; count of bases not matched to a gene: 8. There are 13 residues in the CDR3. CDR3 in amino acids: CASSSQGMAEQFF. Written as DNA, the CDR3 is TGTGCCAGCAGCTCACAGGGGATGGCTGAGCAGTTCTTC.

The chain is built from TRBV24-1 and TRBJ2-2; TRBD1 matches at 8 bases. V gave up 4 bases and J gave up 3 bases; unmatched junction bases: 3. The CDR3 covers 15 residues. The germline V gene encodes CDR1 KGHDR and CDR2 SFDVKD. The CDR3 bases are TGTGCCACCAGTGACCCAGGGGGCTACACCGGGGAGCTGTTTTTT. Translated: CATSDPGGYTGELFF.

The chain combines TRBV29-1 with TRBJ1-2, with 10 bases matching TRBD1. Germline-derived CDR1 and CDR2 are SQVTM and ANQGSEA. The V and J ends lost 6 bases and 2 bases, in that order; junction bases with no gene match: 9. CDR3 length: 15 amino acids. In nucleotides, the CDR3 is TGCAGCGTCGGGACCGGGACAGGGGTGAACTATGGCTACACCTTC. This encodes CSVGTGTGVNYGYTF.

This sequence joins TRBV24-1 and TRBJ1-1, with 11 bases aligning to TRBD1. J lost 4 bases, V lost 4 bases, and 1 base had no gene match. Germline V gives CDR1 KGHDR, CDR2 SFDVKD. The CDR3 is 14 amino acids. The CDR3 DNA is TGTGCCACCAGTGAAGGGACAGGGGGCACTGAAGCTTTCTTT. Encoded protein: CATSEGTGGTEAFF.